The clone carrying this T cell receptor beta chain was counted a few times. This record comes from a study of early T cells in non-severe SARS-CoV-2 infection. Germline V CDR1 and CDR2: MNHEY, SMNVEV (reference sequence). The CDR3 totals 13 residues. V shed 6 bases and J shed 5 bases, with 13 bases lying between them. TCRdb analysed the 5' RACE reads with MiXCR anew, one entry per CDR3 protein. The sample includes around 77,000 distinct CDR3 sequences, 5% seen only once; the top ten take less than 9.5%. The sequence came from an adult who was a healthcare worker with PCR-confirmed SARS-CoV-2 infection or an uninfected control (not recorded which). The starting material was whole blood, obtained at baseline. This sequence joins TRBV27 and TRBJ1-1; D remains ambiguous. The CDR3 coding sequence is TGTGCCAGCAGACTCACAGCGACAACTGAAGCTTTCTTT. Its translation is CASRLTATTEAFF.